This passage covers 32 T cell receptor beta chains from one sample sequenced in a study of blood T cell repertoires in COVID-19. Sequenced by immunoSEQ multiplex PCR; TCRdb stores in-frame clones only, minus some. The table includes 100,000 to 150,000 clones, approximately 79% detected once. The sequenced material came from peripheral blood. The receptors here all came from a man in his fifties or sixties with acute or convalescent COVID-19.

CDR3 protein: CAWRAAHNSPLHF. CDR3 coding DNA: TGTGCCTGGAGGGCGGCCCATAATTCACCCCTCCACTTT. The rearrangement links TRBV30 to TRBJ1-6; D ambiguous. The CDR3 sequence is 13 residues long. V lost 3 bases, J lost 5 bases, and 8 bases lay in between. CDR1 and CDR2 from the germline V gene are GTSNPN and SVGIG (reference sequence).

The chain carries TRBV5-1 and TRBJ2-7; D uncertain. V dropped 4 bases and J dropped 6 bases, with 17 bases sitting between them. Germline CDR1 is SGHRS and CDR2 is YFSETQ. The CDR3 runs 14 residues. The CDR3 here is CASSPANLAAEQYF. CDR3 bases: TGCGCCAGCAGCCCCGCAAACCTCGCGGCCGAGCAGTACTTC.

This clone was detected only a few times. The rearrangement joins TRBV6-5 to TRBJ1-1; 9 bases match TRBD1. This CDR3 is built from 15 residues. From germline, CDR1 is MNHEY and CDR2 SVGAGI. J lost 0 bases, V lost 4 bases, and 3 bases had no gene match. The CDR3 nucleotides are TGTGCCAGCAGTTTCGGGACAGGGCTGAACACTGAAGCTTTCTTT. Protein product: CASSFGTGLNTEAFF.

This clone was observed a single time. V usage is TRBV6-5 and J usage is TRBJ1-1, with unresolved D. With 6 bases removed from V and 1 base from J, the gap between germline ends came to 9 bases. The V gene's germline CDR1 is MNHEY and CDR2 SVGAGI. The CDR3 contains 13 residues. The CDR3 here is CASRHRENTEAFF. Written as DNA, the CDR3 is TGTGCCAGCAGACACAGAGAGAACACTGAAGCTTTCTTT.

The chain employs TRBV19 and TRBJ1-5, with a weak D call TRBD1 (5 bases). The V gene lost 6 bases and the J gene lost 6 bases, with 15 bases spanning the gap. CDR1 LNHDA and CDR2 SQIVND come from the germline V gene (reference sequence). This CDR3 spans 14 amino acids. The CDR3 reads CASSDEGRTQPQHF. CDR3 nucleotide sequence: TGTGCCAGTAGCGATGAGGGGAGGACTCAGCCCCAGCATTTT.

This clone was found once. The V call is TRBV14, the J call TRBJ2-7, with TRBD1 as a possible D gene (5 bases). Germline CDR1 is SGHDN and CDR2 is FVKESK. Between the trimmed V and J ends, which lost 2 bases and 3 bases, there was a span of 11 bases. The CDR3 spans 14 residues. The CDR3 coding sequence is TGTGCCAGCAGCCAACAGGGTCTTGGCTACGAGCAGTACTTC. Translating gives CASSQQGLGYEQYF.

The genes are TRBV3-1 (or the pseudogene TRBV3-2) and TRBJ2-5; 9 nucleotides align to TRBD2. This CDR3 is 14 amino acids long. Looked up from germline, CDR1 is LGHDT and CDR2 is YNNKEL (reference sequence). Trimming at V came to 4 bases and at J to 5 bases, leaving 5 bases not matched to a gene. CDR3: CASSPPGLAETQYF. The CDR3 coding sequence is TGTGCCAGCAGCCCGCCTGGACTAGCGGAGACCCAGTACTTC.

The chain has TRBV28 and TRBJ1-2, with 9 bases identical to TRBD1. The CDR3 is 14 residues long. The V segment lost 6 bases and the J segment 7 bases; nucleotides outside the gene matches: 9. Germline V gene data show CDR1 as MDHEN and CDR2 as SYDVKM. CDR3 in amino acids: CASRRTGVDGGYTF. The CDR3 DNA reads as TGTGCCAGCAGAAGGACAGGGGTTGACGGTGGCTACACCTTC.

This chain connects TRBV10-3 to TRBJ2-3; D ambiguous. The V end lost 6 bases, the J end lost 2 bases, and 12 bases lay between the germline ends. This CDR3 region has 14 residues. Per germline, CDR1 ENHRY and CDR2 SYGVKD. CDR3 in DNA: TGTGCCATCAGCCCATTAGGAGCCACAGATACGCAGTATTTT. Amino acid sequence: CAISPLGATDTQYF.

This chain joins TRBV19 and TRBJ2-7; no firm D call. The CDR3 totals 12 residues. The ends were cut back, 9 bases at V and 6 bases at J, with 15 bases in the middle. CDR1 is LNHDA, CDR2 SQIVND, per germline (reference sequence). For the CDR3, the DNA is TGTGCCAGCTATGAAGTGAGCTGCGAGCAGTACTTC. Translated: CASYEVSCEQYF.

The chain uses TRBV6-2 or TRBV6-3 and TRBJ2-5; 8 bases align to TRBD2. Trimming took 6 bases from V and 7 from J; bases not matched to a gene: 10. From germline, CDR1 is MNHEY and CDR2 SVGEGT. This CDR3 has 14 residues. The CDR3 spells CASSPPGLEVTQYF. DNA for the CDR3: TGTGCCAGCAGCCCTCCGGGACTAGAGGTGACCCAGTACTTC.

J is TRBJ1-5 and V is TRBV18; no firm D call. CDR1 is KGHSH, CDR2 LQKENI, per germline. This CDR3 is built from 15 residues. The germline V and J ends were trimmed by 2 bases and 5 bases, with 13 bases remaining between them. CDR3 sequence (DNA): TGTGCCAGCTCACCAATAAAGGCTAGGTATCAGCCCCAGCATTTT. It yields the protein CASSPIKARYQPQHF.

The chain links TRBV3-1 (or the pseudogene TRBV3-2) to TRBJ2-7, with D possibly matching TRBD1 (6 bases). CDR1 and CDR2 (germline): LGHDT, YNNKEL (reference sequence). Trimming stripped 0 bases from V and 2 bases from J, with 11 bases between. The CDR3 contains 15 residues. The CDR3 nucleotides read TGTGCCAGCAGCCAAGAGGGCAGGGGAACCTACGAGCAGTACTTC. Protein product: CASSQEGRGTYEQYF.

The chain links TRBV7-3 to TRBJ2-5; 8 bases match TRBD2. The CDR3 extends over 16 amino acids. V dropped 2 bases and J dropped 5; count of bases not matched to a gene: 10. Looked up from germline, CDR1 is SGHTA and CDR2 is FQGTGA. The CDR3 loop reads CASSLLGGAFRETQYF. The CDR3 region has the DNA TGTGCCAGCAGCTTACTCGGGGGGGCCTTCAGGGAGACCCAGTACTTC.

J is TRBJ1-5 and V is TRBV2; TRBD1 agrees at 10 bases. The CDR3 runs 17 residues. J was trimmed by 6 bases and V by 5 bases; bases with no gene match: 13. Germline V lookup: CDR1 SNHLY, CDR2 FYNNEI. This CDR3 reads CASSKRSGTGVSQPQHF. The CDR3 DNA reads as TGTGCCAGCAGTAAAAGGTCCGGGACAGGGGTCAGTCAGCCCCAGCATTTT.

V is TRBV27 and J is TRBJ2-5; D perhaps matches TRBD1 (7 bases). Looked up from germline, CDR1 is MNHEY and CDR2 is SMNVEV (reference sequence). The CDR3 sequence is 14 residues long. With 6 bases removed from V and 2 bases from J, the gap between germline ends came to 13 bases. The DNA for the CDR3 is TGTGCCAGCAGACCTCAGGGGGGACAAGAGACCCAGTACTTC. Translating gives CASRPQGGQETQYF.

This clone was seen once. The chain is built from TRBV13 and TRBJ2-3, with 10 bases fitting TRBD2. The CDR3 is 16 residues long. Trimming cost V 0 bases and J 2 bases; bases outside gene matches: 2. The germline gives CDR1 PRHDT, CDR2 FYEKMQ (reference sequence). The CDR3 here is CASSLGGLADTDTQYF. The CDR3 DNA reads as TGTGCCAGCAGCTTAGGAGGACTAGCGGACACAGATACGCAGTATTTT.

The rearrangement joins TRBV24-1 to TRBJ1-1; 7 bases are a match to TRBD1. Germline CDR1 is KGHDR and CDR2 is SFDVKD. The trim removed 9 bases at V and 0 bases at J, leaving 9 bases unmatched. The CDR3 is 15 residues long. For the CDR3, the DNA is TGTGCCACCCCCTTGGGACAGAGCATGAACACTGAAGCTTTCTTT. It specifies CATPLGQSMNTEAFF.

This clone was found a few times. This chain links TRBV6-5 with TRBJ1-2, with 9 bases aligning to TRBD1. In germline, CDR1 is MNHEY, CDR2 SVGAGI. V shed 6 bases and J 5 bases; nucleotides not matched to a gene: 4. This CDR3 is built from 13 residues. CDR3 protein: CASRETGGYGYTF. CDR3 DNA sequence: TGTGCCAGCAGAGAGACAGGGGGTTATGGCTACACCTTC.

CDR3 region: CASSLGLAGGPPYNEQFF. CDR3 bases: TGCGCCAGCAGCTTGGGACTAGCGGGGGGGCCACCCTACAATGAGCAGTTCTTC. The chain uses TRBV5-1 and TRBJ2-1, with 14 bases lining up with TRBD2. Germline values: CDR1 SGHRS, CDR2 YFSETQ. The CDR3 contains 18 residues. Trimming at V came to 0 bases and at J to 2 bases, leaving 4 bases not matched to a gene. Looking up the rest from reference TRBV5-1 and TRBJ2-1 gives the full variable domain: KAGVTQTPRYLIKTRGQQVTLSCSPISGHRSVSWYQQTPGQGLQFLFEYFSETQRNKGNFPGRFSGRQFSNSRSEMNVSTLELGDSALYLCASSLGLAGGPPYNEQFFGPGTRLTVL.

This chain joins TRBV6-5 and TRBJ2-5; no firm D call. CDR1 and CDR2 (germline): MNHEY, SVGAGI. Trimming pared 5 bases from V and 5 bases from J, leaving 15 bases between. The CDR3 loop spans 14 amino acids. The CDR3 sequence is CASSPLATSETQYF. The CDR3 DNA follows: TGTGCCAGCAGTCCCCTTGCAACAAGTGAGACCCAGTACTTC.

With regard to this clone: The junction shows a germline mismatch at one end, possibly a read error. The chain couples TRBV5-1 to TRBJ2-7; 9 nucleotides match TRBD2. The CDR3 extends over 14 amino acids. The germline CDR1 and CDR2 sequences are SGHRS and YFSETQ. This CDR3 is CASTLGGGAYEQYF. The CDR3 coding sequence is TGCGCCAGCACCTTGGGCGGGGGGGCCTACGAGCAGTACTTC. Together with reference TRBV5-1 and TRBJ2-7, the CDR3 gives the full variable domain: KAGVTQTPRYLIKTRGQQVTLSCSPISGHRSVSWYQQTPGQGLQFLFEYFSETQRNKGNFPGRFSGRQFSNSRSEMNVSTLELGDSALYLCASTLGGGAYEQYFGPGTRLTVT.

This chain joins TRBV6-5 and TRBJ1-5; maybe TRBD1 (6 bases). CDR1 MNHEY and CDR2 SVGAGI come from the germline V gene. The length of the CDR3 is 14 residues. V was trimmed by 6 bases and J by 2 bases, leaving 11 bases between them. The CDR3 DNA follows: TGTGCCAGCAGAACAGGGTATGGCAATCAGCCCCAGCATTTT. It is translated as CASRTGYGNQPQHF.

The CDR3 DNA is TGTGCCAGTAGTACCCTAACTGGGGCCAACGTCCTGACTTTC. Its protein is CASSTLTGANVLTF. The chain has TRBV19 and TRBJ2-6; D call uncertain. Deletions cut 4 bases from V and 2 bases from J, with 6 bases between. This CDR3 comprises 14 residues. CDR1 LNHDA and CDR2 SQIVND come from the germline V gene (reference sequence). The full variable domain, in which reference TRBV19 and TRBJ2-6 provide the parts outside the CDR3, is DGGITQSPKYLFRKEGQNVTLSCEQNLNHDAMYWYRQDPGQGLRLIYYSQIVNDFQKGDIAEGYSVSREKKESFPLTVTSAQKNPTAFYLCASSTLTGANVLTFGAGSRLTVL.

The chain uses TRBV10-1 and TRBJ2-2; D is unclear. This CDR3 spans 17 amino acids. Trimming cost V 7 bases and J 1 base, with 19 bases left between them. CDR1 and CDR2 (germline): WNHNN, SYGVQD (reference sequence). The CDR3 sequence: CASTKSRNSKNTGELFF. CDR3 bases: TGCGCCAGCACCAAGAGTAGAAACTCTAAGAACACCGGGGAGCTGTTTTTT.

In this sample, this clone turned up a few times. The rearrangement links TRBV2 to TRBJ1-1; D unclear. In germline, CDR1 is SNHLY, CDR2 FYNNEI. Between the trimmed V and J ends, which lost 4 bases and 0 bases, there was a span of 6 bases. The CDR3 runs to 13 residues. The CDR3 sequence is CASSGHMNTEAFF. The DNA for the CDR3 is TGTGCCAGCAGTGGACACATGAACACTGAAGCTTTCTTT.

The CDR3 region is CAISESELAGDEQYF. CDR3 nucleotides: TGTGCCATCAGTGAGAGTGAACTAGCGGGGGACGAGCAGTACTTC. The chain joins TRBV10-3 to TRBJ2-7, with TRBD2 matching 11 bases. This CDR3 has 15 amino acids. The germline V gene has CDR1 ENHRY and CDR2 SYGVKD. Trimming cost V 2 bases and J 5 bases; bases outside gene matches: 5.

The CDR3 loop is CASSSGTLLKKNEKLFF. As DNA, the CDR3 is TGCGCCAGCAGTTCAGGGACACTCCTTAAGAAGAATGAAAAACTGTTTTTT. This chain links TRBV5-1 with TRBJ1-4, with a weak D call TRBD1 (6 bases). Trimming stripped 5 bases from V and 5 bases from J, with 22 bases between. This CDR3 has 17 residues. Germline values: CDR1 SGHRS, CDR2 YFSETQ. The full variable domain, its missing parts supplied by reference TRBV5-1 and TRBJ1-4, is KAGVTQTPRYLIKTRGQQVTLSCSPISGHRSVSWYQQTPGQGLQFLFEYFSETQRNKGNFPGRFSGRQFSNSRSEMNVSTLELGDSALYLCASSSGTLLKKNEKLFFGSGTQLSVL.

J is TRBJ1-5 and V is TRBV9, with D possibly being TRBD1 (6 bases). This CDR3 contains 17 residues. Germline CDR1 reads SGDLS; CDR2 reads YYNGEE. The V end was cut by 4 bases, the J end by 1 base, with 18 bases between. The CDR3 nucleotides are TGTGCCAGCAGCACCGGCCCCGGGACATCGAGCAATCAGCCCCAGCATTTT. It codes for CASSTGPGTSSNQPQHF.

V and J are TRBV10-1 and TRBJ1-1; TRBD1 agrees at 7 bases. This CDR3 comprises 13 residues. The V gene end was trimmed by 4 bases and the J gene end by 7 bases; junction bases not matched to a gene: 6. The V gene's germline CDR1 is WNHNN and CDR2 SYGVQD (reference sequence). The CDR3 reads CASSGQGGVEAFF. CDR3 sequence (DNA): TGCGCCAGCAGTGGACAGGGCGGAGTTGAAGCTTTCTTT.

The genes are TRBV28 and TRBJ2-6, with TRBD2 matching over 9 bases. Unmatched junction bases numbered 5, after V lost 4 bases and J lost 4 bases. CDR1 MDHEN and CDR2 SYDVKM come from the germline V gene. The CDR3 covers 16 residues. The CDR3 sequence is CASSSSGAEGANVLTF. In DNA, the CDR3 is TGTGCCAGCAGTTCTAGCGGGGCCGAGGGGGCCAACGTCCTGACTTTC.

This clone was recorded once. The chain couples TRBV19 to TRBJ1-6; 9 positions agree with TRBD1. Germline loops: CDR1 LNHDA, CDR2 SQIVND (reference sequence). The CDR3 spans 15 residues. Unmatched junction bases numbered 6, after V lost 2 bases and J lost 10 bases. CDR3 nucleotide sequence: TGTGCCAGTAGTATATGGAAACAGGGGGCCTCACCCCTCCACTTT. Its translation: CASSIWKQGASPLHF. The complete variable domain, with remaining parts taken from reference TRBV19 and TRBJ1-6, reads DGGITQSPKYLFRKEGQNVTLSCEQNLNHDAMYWYRQDPGQGLRLIYYSQIVNDFQKGDIAEGYSVSREKKESFPLTVTSAQKNPTAFYLCASSIWKQGASPLHFGNGTRLTVT.